The T cell receptor (beta chain) under discussion was sequenced for a study of control samples from healthy donors and cancer patients. Some clones are missing from TCRdb's copy, which holds only in-frame ones; the method was immunoSEQ multiplex PCR. The sample includes about 79,000 clones, more than 85% of them seen just once. CDR3 length: 13 amino acids. Trimming pared 3 bases from V and 3 bases from J, leaving 8 bases between. Germline CDR1 is KGHSH and CDR2 is LQKENI. The sample consisted of PBMCs. This TCR came from a woman between 40 and 55 years old with lung cancer. The rearrangement uses TRBV18 and TRBJ1-2; no firm D call. The CDR3, as DNA: TGTGCCAGCTCACCGGCGGGCGACTATGGCTACACCTTC. This codes for CASSPAGDYGYTF.